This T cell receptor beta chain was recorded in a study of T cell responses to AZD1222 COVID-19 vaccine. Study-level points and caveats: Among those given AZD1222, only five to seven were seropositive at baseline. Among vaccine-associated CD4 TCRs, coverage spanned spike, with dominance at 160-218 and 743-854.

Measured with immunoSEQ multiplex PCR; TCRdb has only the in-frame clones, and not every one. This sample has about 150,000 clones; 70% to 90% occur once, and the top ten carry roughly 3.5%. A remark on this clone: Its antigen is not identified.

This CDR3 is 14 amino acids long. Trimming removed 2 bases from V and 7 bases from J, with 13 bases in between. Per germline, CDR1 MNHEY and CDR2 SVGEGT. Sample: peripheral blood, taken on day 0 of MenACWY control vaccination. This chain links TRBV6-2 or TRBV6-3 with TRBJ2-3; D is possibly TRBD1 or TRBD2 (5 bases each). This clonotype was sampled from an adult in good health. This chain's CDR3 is CASSYRWDRYTQYF. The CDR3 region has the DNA TGTGCCAGCAGTTACCGTTGGGACCGATATACGCAGTATTTT.